This T cell receptor beta chain was profiled in a study of blood T cell repertoires in COVID-19. Study background: Italy, Spain and the United States were the sources of the convalescent and acute COVID-19 samples. T cells, B-cell-depleted T cells, or PBMCs provided the cDNA or gDNA that served as material.

As handled by the study authors: Reference gene primers were amplified, and this amplification served to estimate nucleated cell counts. Produced via immunoSEQ multiplex PCR; TCRdb's table is partial and in-frame only. V, J and clone size are taken as reported in that table, and D and trimming were inferred from the DNA itself. Of about 250,000 clones listed, 88% are singletons. The V gene lost 2 bases and the J gene lost 14 bases, with 10 bases spanning the gap. The CDR3 consists of 11 residues. Germline V gene lookup returns CDR1 SNHLY and CDR2 FYNNEI. The chain uses TRBV2 and TRBJ1-3; D possibly corresponds to TRBD1 (5 bases). Sequences were obtained from peripheral blood. This receptor was identified in a man at least 80 years old with acute or convalescent COVID-19. The CDR3, as DNA: TGTGCCAGCAGTGAATACGGACAAGTATATTTT. Amino acids: CASSEYGQVYF.